The source of this TCR beta chain is a study of control samples from healthy donors and cancer patients. Sequencing used immunoSEQ multiplex PCR; TCRdb keeps in-frame clones, though not all of them. The sample has around 94,000 clones; around 87% are singletons. Trimming cost V 3 bases and J 7 bases; bases outside gene matches: 9. CDR3 length: 16 residues. The germline V gene encodes CDR1 SGHAT and CDR2 FQNNGV. To note about this clone: Other nucleotide sequences in the sample specify the same CDR3.

The sample comprised blood. The TCR sequence derives from a woman aged 50 to 60 in good health. The rearrangement links TRBV11-2 to TRBJ1-2; TRBD1 aligns across 12 bases. Here the CDR3 DNA reads TGTGCCAGCAGCTTCCTACCGGGACAGGGGGCGGGTGGCTACACCTTC. This encodes CASSFLPGQGAGGYTF.